One and the same sample provided the 23 T cell receptor beta chains below, sequenced in a study of human T cells and chemical hapten exposure. Time point of the sample: patch test 2, 6 weeks after DPC sensitization. Stated treatment: therapeutic diphenylcyclopropenone sensitization with weekly scalp DPC. TCRdb independently ran MiXCR on the RACE reads; one entry per CDR3 protein. The table has about 69,000 distinct CDR3 sequences, about 9.4% seen once. The sample here was whole blood, taken in connection with sensitization to the hapten diphenylcyclopropenone (DPC). The receptors shown here come from a woman aged 45-65 years with alopecia areata. Some clones in this sample may be carry-over from other donors' samples.

The J gene is TRBJ2-2, the V gene TRBV3-1; D is perhaps TRBD1 or TRBD2 (5 bases each). The CDR3 runs 15 residues. Trimming removed 3 bases from V and 1 base from J, with 9 bases in between. Germline assignment: CDR1 LGHDT and CDR2 YNNKEL (reference sequence). This CDR3 is CASSHWDENTGELFF. The CDR3 region has the DNA TGTGCCAGCAGCCACTGGGACGAGAACACCGGGGAGCTGTTTTTT.

This clonotype came up many times. The V gene is TRBV10-2, the J gene TRBJ2-1; TRBD2 might be the D (6 bases). The V and J ends lost 2 bases and 6 bases respectively, with 17 bases between them. There are 16 residues in the CDR3. The germline CDR1 and CDR2 sequences are WSHSY and SAAADI. The CDR3 here is CASSERGTPVPNEQFF. In nucleotides, the CDR3 is TGCGCCAGCAGTGAGCGGGGGACCCCGGTCCCCAATGAGCAGTTCTTC.

This clonotype appeared a few times. V and J are TRBV20-1 and TRBJ1-2, with TRBD1 identical over 10 bases. CDR3 length equals 14 residues. J lost 3 bases, V lost 3 bases, and 4 bases had no gene match. Germline CDR1 reads DFQATT; CDR2 reads SNEGSKA (reference sequence). CDR3: CSASHGQGDYGYTF. CDR3 nucleotides: TGCAGTGCTAGCCACGGACAGGGGGACTATGGCTACACCTTC.

This clonotype was seen more than once but under ten times. The chain couples TRBV19 to TRBJ1-2, with D possibly being TRBD1 (5 bases). Between the trimmed V and J ends, which lost 5 bases and 1 base, there was a span of 14 bases. The CDR3 loop spans 15 amino acids. Germline V gives CDR1 LNHDA, CDR2 SQIVND (reference sequence). Written as DNA, the CDR3 is TGTGCCAGTAGTCCGCAGCAGGGTTTTAACTATGGCTACACCTTC. Translating gives CASSPQQGFNYGYTF.

The chain recombines TRBV6-4 with TRBJ2-2; maybe TRBD2 (6 bases). Between the trimmed V and J ends, which lost 3 bases and 3 bases, there was a span of 11 bases. This CDR3 is built from 15 residues. Germline loops: CDR1 MRHNA, CDR2 SNTAGT. The CDR3 sequence is CASSEKGEDTGELFF. Here the CDR3 DNA reads TGTGCCAGCAGTGAGAAAGGGGAGGACACCGGGGAGCTGTTTTTT.

This clonotype was recorded at least ten times. The chain joins TRBV5-1 to TRBJ1-1; 9 bases line up with TRBD1. Germline V gene sequence: CDR1 SGHRS, CDR2 YFSETQ. V lost 4 bases and J lost 2; bases outside the gene matches: 9. The CDR3 has 16 residues. The chain's CDR3 is CASSQSPGQGNTEAFF. The CDR3 DNA reads TGCGCCAGCAGCCAGTCTCCGGGACAGGGAAACACTGAAGCTTTCTTT.

This clonotype was counted many times. The CDR3 DNA is TGCGCCAGCAGCCAAGAATCACAGGGGTGGTACAATGAGCAGTTCTTC. Its protein is CASSQESQGWYNEQFF. The genes are TRBV4-1 and TRBJ2-1; TRBD1 matches 7 bases. The CDR3 length is 16 residues. Trimming at V came to 0 bases and at J to 4 bases, leaving 6 bases not matched to a gene. The germline V gene encodes CDR1 MGHRA and CDR2 YSYEKL.

This clonotype was counted at least ten times. The CDR3 is CASSPLVGELYEQFF. In DNA, the CDR3 is TGTGCCAGCAGCCCCCTTGTGGGGGAGCTATATGAGCAGTTCTTC. This sequence joins TRBV11-2 and TRBJ2-1; D may match TRBD1 or TRBD2 (5 bases each). Trimming cost V 5 bases and J 8 bases, with 19 bases left between them. The CDR3 consists of 15 residues. Germline V lookup: CDR1 SGHAT, CDR2 FQNNGV.

The chain joins TRBV10-2 to TRBJ2-3; D is unclear. CDR1 and CDR2 from the germline V gene are WSHSY and SAAADI. This CDR3 has 12 residues. V was cut by 3 bases and J by 6 bases, with 7 bases left in between. In DNA, the CDR3 is TGCGCCAGCAGTGACATGTCTGATACGCAGTATTTT. Encoded protein: CASSDMSDTQYF.

Many counts were recorded for this clonotype. The rearrangement joins TRBV25-1 to TRBJ2-2, with D hard to call. Germline V gene lookup returns CDR1 MGHDK and CDR2 SYGVNS. This CDR3 comprises 15 residues. Trimming removed 3 bases from V and 3 bases from J, with 11 bases in between. The CDR3 is CASSDPRSDTGELFF. CDR3 in DNA: TGTGCCAGCAGTGACCCCAGGTCCGACACCGGGGAGCTGTTTTTT. The complete variable domain, with remaining parts taken from reference TRBV25-1 and TRBJ2-2, reads EADIYQTPRYLVIGTGKKITLECSQTMGHDKMYWYQQDPGMELHLIHYSYGVNSTEKGDLSSESTVSRIRTEHFPLTLESARPSHTSQYLCASSDPRSDTGELFFGEGSRLTVL.

This chain connects TRBV27 to TRBJ1-2; D gene unclear. The length of the CDR3 is 14 residues. With 1 base removed from V and 4 bases from J, the gap between germline ends came to 10 bases. Germline V CDR1 and CDR2: MNHEY, SMNVEV (reference sequence). Written as DNA, the CDR3 is TGTGCCAGCAGTTTATATCCGGGCCCCTATGGCTACACCTTC. As protein: CASSLYPGPYGYTF.

The sample holds many counts of this clonotype. This chain joins TRBV29-1 and TRBJ1-1, with 9 positions matching TRBD1. V shed 5 bases, J shed 5 bases, and the junction held 6 bases outside the gene matches. CDR3 length: 13 residues. Germline loops: CDR1 SQVTM, CDR2 ANQGSEA. In DNA form, the CDR3 reads TGCAGCGTTCTACAGGGGGCAGGGACTGAAGCTTTCTTT. Translating it yields CSVLQGAGTEAFF.

By frequency in the sample, this clonotype is medium-sized. The V call is TRBV3-1, the J call TRBJ2-1, with 9 bases matching TRBD2. CDR1 LGHDT and CDR2 YNNKEL come from the germline V gene (reference sequence). The length of the CDR3 is 11 residues. Trimming took 3 bases from V and 12 from J; bases not matched to a gene: 0. The CDR3 sequence is CASSQGLAQFF. The CDR3 DNA sequence: TGTGCCAGCAGCCAGGGACTAGCGCAGTTCTTC.

This clonotype appeared a single time. This may be a read error: a much more frequent sequence differs by one nucleotide. The chain recombines TRBV12-3 or TRBV12-4 with TRBJ2-3; TRBD1 aligns across 7 bases. The V segment lost 10 bases and the J segment 7 bases; nucleotides outside the gene matches: 17. There are 15 residues in the CDR3. CDR3 nucleotides: TGTGCCAAAAATTCCGGGACAGCGTATATGCATACGCAGTATTTT. Residues: CAKNSGTAYMHTQYF.

This chain uses TRBV2 with TRBJ2-2; TRBD2 matches at 15 bases. Germline V lookup: CDR1 SNHLY, CDR2 FYNNEI. V was clipped by 0 bases and J by 1 base; unmatched bases: 3. The CDR3 spans 19 residues. The CDR3 nucleotides read TGTGCCAGCAGTGAAGCAGGACTAGCGGGAGGGGTGAACACCGGGGAGCTGTTTTTT. The encoded protein is CASSEAGLAGGVNTGELFF.

This clonotype has more than one count but fewer than ten. This chain connects TRBV3-1 to TRBJ2-7; D is perhaps TRBD1 (7 bases). With 5 bases removed from V and 2 bases from J, the gap between germline ends came to 13 bases. This CDR3 has 14 residues. The V gene's germline CDR1 is LGHDT and CDR2 YNNKEL (reference sequence). The CDR3 loop reads CASSAGQYAYEQYF. DNA for the CDR3: TGTGCCAGCAGCGCGGGACAGTATGCCTACGAGCAGTACTTC.

This clonotype was observed many times. V and J are TRBV5-1 and TRBJ2-7; 10 positions agree with TRBD2. Unmatched junction bases numbered 10, after V lost 0 bases and J lost 1 base. Germline V gene sequence: CDR1 SGHRS, CDR2 YFSETQ. The CDR3 length is 18 residues. CDR3 loop: CASSLAPLAGDLSYEQYF. DNA for the CDR3: TGCGCCAGCAGCTTGGCCCCCCTAGCGGGAGATCTTTCCTACGAGCAGTACTTC.

This clonotype was seen once. The chain joins TRBV11-1 to TRBJ2-7, with 8 bases identical to TRBD1. This CDR3 region has 15 residues. The germline CDR1 and CDR2 sequences are SGHAT and FQDESV (reference sequence). The ends lost 5 bases at V and 5 bases at J; junction bases unmatched: 11. The CDR3 loop is CASSLPGQGPDEQYF. CDR3 in DNA: TGTGCCAGCAGCCTGCCTGGACAGGGACCTGACGAGCAGTACTTC.

Ten or more counts support this clonotype. The chain is built from TRBV18 and TRBJ2-1, with D perhaps TRBD2 (5 bases). V was shortened by 2 bases and J by 7 bases, with 15 bases between the two germline ends. Germline loops: CDR1 KGHSH, CDR2 LQKENI. The CDR3 has 15 amino acids. As DNA, the CDR3 is TGTGCCAGCTCACCAGAAACGGGAACGTGGAATGAGCAGTTCTTC. It is translated as CASSPETGTWNEQFF.

This clonotype was recorded many times. The rearrangement links TRBV4-2 to TRBJ2-3, with 12 positions matching TRBD2. This CDR3 spans 17 amino acids. V shed 1 base and J 3 bases; nucleotides not matched to a gene: 5. Per germline, CDR1 LGHNA and CDR2 YNFKEQ. CDR3 sequence (DNA): TGTGCCAGCAGCCAAGGACTAGCGGGAGCTGTTACAGATACGCAGTATTTT. Translation gives CASSQGLAGAVTDTQYF.

This clonotype was recorded at least ten times. The genes are TRBV10-3 and TRBJ1-1, with 8 bases matching TRBD1. The V and J ends lost 0 bases and 8 bases, in that order; junction bases with no gene match: 5. Germline V lookup: CDR1 ENHRY, CDR2 SYGVKD. The CDR3 consists of 14 residues. The chain's CDR3 is CAISESRQGAEAFF. The CDR3 coding sequence is TGTGCCATCAGTGAGTCGCGGCAGGGGGCCGAAGCTTTCTTT.

The DNA for the CDR3 is TGTGCCAGCAGCTGGGCGGGGACTAACCGCGAGCAGTACTTC. Residues: CASSWAGTNREQYF. The chain combines TRBV5-6 with TRBJ2-7, with TRBD2 identical over 7 bases. This CDR3 contains 14 residues. The V segment lost 3 bases and the J segment 6 bases; nucleotides outside the gene matches: 9. The germline gives CDR1 SGHDT, CDR2 YYEEEE.

In its sample, this clonotype was seen many times. V is TRBV29-1 and J is TRBJ2-2; no firm D call. The V gene's germline CDR1 is SQVTM and CDR2 ANQGSEA. The CDR3 covers 13 residues. V was trimmed by 4 bases and J by 5 bases, leaving 11 bases between them. The CDR3, as DNA: TGCAGCGTTGCCCCGACGACGACCGGGGAGCTGTTTTTT. Translating it yields CSVAPTTTGELFF.